This paragraph reports one T cell receptor beta chain. The sample belongs to a study of control samples from healthy donors and cancer patients. Assay used: immunoSEQ multiplex PCR; TCRdb lists only in-frame clones, some missing. The sample yields 400,000 to 500,000 clones, 90% seen once. Germline V gene lookup returns CDR1 SNHLY and CDR2 FYNNEI. The CDR3 runs to 12 residues. The V gene lost 9 bases and the J gene lost 7 bases, with 15 bases spanning the gap. The sequencing input was PBMCs. The chain recombines TRBV2 with TRBJ1-1; perhaps TRBD1 as D (5 bases). The TCR was taken from a middle-aged man with head and neck cancer. In DNA, the CDR3 is TGTGCCAGGAGATGGAGGGGTGGTGAAGCTTTCTTT. Translating it yields CARRWRGGEAFF.